Each of the 11 T cell receptor beta chains below was sequenced from the same sample in a study of spatial heterogeneity in lung cancer. Time point of the sample: sample taken at primary tumor resection. Unsorted whole RNA from tumor, nontumor lung or frozen PBMC underwent sequencing. TCRdb analysed the 5' RACE reads with MiXCR anew, one entry per CDR3 protein. The table includes about 92,000 distinct CDR3 sequences, more than 10% detected once. The sample consisted of PBMCs, taken at surgery. The receptors stem from a male donor with early-stage non-small cell lung cancer.

This clonotype was seen only a few times. The J gene is TRBJ2-3, the V gene TRBV24-1; 10 nucleotides agree with TRBD1. The CDR3 totals 16 residues. Germline-derived CDR1 and CDR2 are KGHDR and SFDVKD. V shed 3 bases, J shed 5 bases, and the junction held 7 bases outside the gene matches. As DNA, the CDR3 is TGTGCCACCAGTGATCCGACAGGGGGCTTTGGAGATACGCAGTATTTT. Residues: CATSDPTGGFGDTQYF.

The sample holds a few counts of this clonotype. The chain links TRBV4-3 to TRBJ2-2; unclear D gene. Germline V CDR1 and CDR2: LGHNA, YSLEER. This CDR3 is 15 amino acids long. Trimming took off 1 base at V and 3 bases at J, with 9 bases between the two ends. DNA of the CDR3: TGCGCCAGCAGCCAAGCCGACGGATACACCGGGGAGCTGTTTTTT. Its translation is CASSQADGYTGELFF.

The rearrangement uses TRBV24-1 and TRBJ1-5; tentative D call: TRBD1 (5 bases). The CDR3 sequence is 13 residues long. CDR1 is KGHDR and CDR2 is SFDVKD in the germline V gene. V was shortened by 3 bases and J by 6 bases, with 8 bases between the two germline ends. The CDR3 is CATSDQGSQPQHF. The CDR3 DNA reads TGTGCCACCAGTGATCAGGGCAGTCAGCCCCAGCATTTT.

V usage is TRBV12-3 or TRBV12-4 and J usage is TRBJ1-5; 9 bases align to TRBD1. The length of the CDR3 is 16 residues. V dropped 2 bases and J dropped 6; count of bases not matched to a gene: 8. CDR3 bases: TGTGCCAGCAGTTTAACATGGGACAGGGAGGGTCAGCCCCAGCATTTT. This encodes CASSLTWDREGQPQHF.

The gene calls are TRBV7-8 and TRBJ2-2, with 7 positions matching TRBD1. J gave up 8 bases and V 5 bases, and 20 bases lay outside the gene matches. CDR1 is SGHVS, CDR2 FQNEAQ, per germline. The CDR3 spans 18 residues. Written as DNA, the CDR3 is TGTGCCAGCAGCAACCCGACAGGGTCCCCAATCCCAAGGGGGGAGCTGTTTTTT. Translating gives CASSNPTGSPIPRGELFF.

This clonotype was observed a few times. This chain links TRBV14 with TRBJ2-3; D is perhaps TRBD1 (5 bases). Germline CDR1 SGHDN, CDR2 FVKESK. V lost 2 bases and J lost 6, with 9 bases in between. The CDR3 consists of 13 residues. CDR3 sequence reads: CASSQRGSDTQYF. DNA of the CDR3: TGTGCCAGCAGCCAAAGGGGCTCGGATACGCAGTATTTT.

This clonotype was recorded at least ten times. The J gene is TRBJ2-4, the V gene TRBV3-1; no clear D gene. The V end lost 1 base, the J end lost 2 bases, and 12 bases lay between the germline ends. This CDR3 comprises 16 residues. Germline V CDR1 and CDR2: LGHDT, YNNKEL (reference sequence). The CDR3 reads CASSQAARWPKNIQYF. The CDR3 DNA sequence: TGTGCCAGCAGCCAAGCAGCTCGTTGGCCCAAAAACATTCAGTACTTC.

The J gene is TRBJ2-5, the V gene TRBV5-1; 7 bases match TRBD1. The V gene's germline CDR1 is SGHRS and CDR2 YFSETQ. V shed 4 bases, J shed 2 bases, and the junction held 2 bases outside the gene matches. The CDR3 has 13 amino acids. The CDR3 loop reads CASSQGQQETQYF. The CDR3 region has the DNA TGCGCCAGCAGCCAGGGACAGCAAGAGACCCAGTACTTC.

This chain joins TRBV5-1 and TRBJ1-1, with TRBD1 matching 7 bases. The V segment lost 3 bases and the J segment 0 bases; nucleotides outside the gene matches: 5. The CDR3 is 15 residues long. Germline lookup yields CDR1 SGHRS and CDR2 YFSETQ. The CDR3 nucleotides are TGCGCCAGCAGCTCCACAGGGGCGATGAACACTGAAGCTTTCTTT. It translates to CASSSTGAMNTEAFF. Full variable domain (outside the CDR3, taken from reference TRBV5-1 and TRBJ1-1): KAGVTQTPRYLIKTRGQQVTLSCSPISGHRSVSWYQQTPGQGLQFLFEYFSETQRNKGNFPGRFSGRQFSNSRSEMNVSTLELGDSALYLCASSSTGAMNTEAFFGQGTRLTVV.

The CDR3 nucleotides read TGTGCCAGCAGTTCATTCTATTCGGGGGATGGGGTCTACGAGCAGTACTTC. It translates to CASSSFYSGDGVYEQYF. J is TRBJ2-7 and V is TRBV28, with a weak D call TRBD2 (6 bases). The CDR3 is 17 residues long. Germline loops: CDR1 MDHEN, CDR2 SYDVKM. V dropped 4 bases and J dropped 3 bases, with 22 bases sitting between them.

Only a few counts were recorded for this clonotype. The V gene is TRBV2, the J gene TRBJ2-3; 8 bases line up with TRBD2. The CDR3 consists of 15 residues. Per the germline V gene, CDR1 is SNHLY and CDR2 is FYNNEI. V shed 8 bases and J 4 bases; nucleotides not matched to a gene: 11. The DNA of the CDR3 is TGTGCCAGCGGGGTAGCGGGGATAGGTGCAGATACGCAGTATTTT. Protein product: CASGVAGIGADTQYF.